These T cell receptor beta chains were read from a single sample in a study of blood T cells in healthy people across ages. TCRdb reprocessed the 5' RACE reads with MiXCR, giving one entry per CDR3 protein. The sample includes approximately 830,000 distinct CDR3 sequences, 62% of them seen just once. The sequenced material came from blood. The receptor set was obtained from a man in his thirties or forties in good health. The CDR3 runs from the conserved cysteine through the conserved F or W. A D gene is named only where the DNA matches it firmly. Not every row has a clone size; where given, it reads once, few, many or a size class.

clone_size: -; j_call: TRBJ2-7; d_call: TRBD2; v_call: TRBV12-3/TRBV12-4; cdr3_nt: TGTGCCAGCAGTGGGGGAGCGGGGGGACTCTACGAGCAGTACTTC; cdr3_aa: CASSGGAGGLYEQYF
clone_size: -; j_call: TRBJ2-2; d_call: TRBD2; v_call: TRBV7-6; cdr3_nt: TGTGCCAGCAGCGCCCAGCGGGGCGCCGGGGAGCTGTTTTTT; cdr3_aa: CASSAQRGAGELFF
clone_size: -; j_call: TRBJ2-3; d_call: -; v_call: TRBV12-3/TRBV12-4; cdr3_nt: TGTACCAGCAGCCCCGGGACAGATACGCAGTATTTT; cdr3_aa: CTSSPGTDTQYF
clone_size: many; j_call: TRBJ2-1; d_call: TRBD1; v_call: TRBV7-3; cdr3_nt: TGTGCCAGCAGCTTTACAGGGGCGCCCTACAATGAGCAGTTCTTC; cdr3_aa: CASSFTGAPYNEQFF
clone_size: -; j_call: TRBJ2-6; d_call: -; v_call: TRBV6-2/TRBV6-3; cdr3_nt: TGTGCCAGCGGAGACGGATCTGGGGCCAACGTCCTGACTTTC; cdr3_aa: CASGDGSGANVLTF
clone_size: once; j_call: TRBJ1-2; d_call: -; v_call: TRBV6-5; cdr3_nt: TGTGCCAGCAGTTACGAGGGAACTGGCTATGGCTACACCTTC; cdr3_aa: CASSYEGTGYGYTF
clone_size: -; j_call: TRBJ2-3; d_call: -; v_call: TRBV9; cdr3_nt: TGTGCCAGCAGCGTAGGGGCAGCAAGGGATACGCAGTATTTT; cdr3_aa: CASSVGAARDTQYF
clone_size: -; j_call: TRBJ2-5; d_call: TRBD2; v_call: TRBV5-6; cdr3_nt: TGTGCCAGCAGCGTTACCGGGACTAGAGAGACCCAGTACTTC; cdr3_aa: CASSVTGTRETQYF
clone_size: -; j_call: TRBJ1-2; d_call: TRBD1; v_call: TRBV10-3; cdr3_nt: TGTGCCATCAGTGATTTAGGACAGGGGAACTATGGCTACACCTTC; cdr3_aa: CAISDLGQGNYGYTF
clone_size: -; j_call: TRBJ2-3; d_call: TRBD1; v_call: TRBV7-9; cdr3_nt: TGTGCCAGCAGCGAAGGCCACACAGGGGGAAGAGATACGCAGTATTTT; cdr3_aa: CASSEGHTGGRDTQYF
clone_size: few; j_call: TRBJ2-2; d_call: -; v_call: TRBV7-9; cdr3_nt: TGTGCCAGCAGCTTAGCCAGAAACACCGGGGAGCTGTTTTTT; cdr3_aa: CASSLARNTGELFF
clone_size: -; j_call: TRBJ1-4; d_call: -; v_call: TRBV6-6; cdr3_nt: TGTGCCAGCAGTCCTCAGAGCGACAAACTGTTTTTT; cdr3_aa: CASSPQSDKLFF
clone_size: -; j_call: TRBJ2-4; d_call: TRBD1; v_call: TRBV20-1; cdr3_nt: TGCAGTGCTACCCCGGACAGGCCGTGGGCCAAAAACATTCAGTACTTC; cdr3_aa: CSATPDRPWAKNIQYF
clone_size: -; j_call: TRBJ2-5; d_call: TRBD2; v_call: TRBV11-3; cdr3_nt: TGTGCCAGCAGCTTTTTTAGCGGGGGGCAAGAGACCCAGTACTTC; cdr3_aa: CASSFFSGGQETQYF
clone_size: -; j_call: TRBJ1-3; d_call: -; v_call: TRBV6-5; cdr3_nt: TGTGCCAGCAGAGAGACAGTAGCCCTTGGAAACACCATATATTTT; cdr3_aa: CASRETVALGNTIYF
clone_size: few; j_call: TRBJ2-7; d_call: -; v_call: TRBV7-9; cdr3_nt: TGTGCCAGCAGCCCCGGGACGGCCAACAATTACGAGCAGTACTTC; cdr3_aa: CASSPGTANNYEQYF
clone_size: -; j_call: TRBJ2-7; d_call: -; v_call: TRBV29-1; cdr3_nt: TGCAGCGTTGAACAGGGAAGTCCCTACGAGCAGTACTTC; cdr3_aa: CSVEQGSPYEQYF
clone_size: -; j_call: TRBJ2-4; d_call: -; v_call: TRBV7-9; cdr3_nt: TGTGCCAGCAGCGTCCCGGGTCCCGCGTTCTGGGAGCAGTACTTC; cdr3_aa: CASSVPGPAFWEQYF
clone_size: -; j_call: TRBJ1-2; d_call: -; v_call: TRBV28; cdr3_nt: TGTGCCAGCAGCCCCCTTCGGGTAGGGATATATGGCTACACCTTC; cdr3_aa: CASSPLRVGIYGYTF
clone_size: few; j_call: TRBJ2-7; d_call: TRBD2; v_call: TRBV20-1; cdr3_nt: TGCAGTGCTAGAGAGAGACGGGTGGCTAGCGGGGACTACGAGCAGTACTTC; cdr3_aa: CSARERRVASGDYEQYF
clone_size: few; j_call: TRBJ1-5; d_call: TRBD1; v_call: TRBV29-1; cdr3_nt: TGCAGCGTTGTCTTGGGACAGGGTGGCAATCAGCCCCAGCATTTT; cdr3_aa: CSVVLGQGGNQPQHF
clone_size: -; j_call: TRBJ2-3; d_call: -; v_call: TRBV6-2/TRBV6-3; cdr3_nt: TGTGCCAGCAGTTACTCGAGTATGGGCTCTAGTCTAGATACGCAGTATTTT; cdr3_aa: CASSYSSMGSSLDTQYF
clone_size: once; j_call: TRBJ1-1; d_call: -; v_call: TRBV2; cdr3_nt: TGTGCCAGCAGCCAAGACGGGAGGGGGAACACTGAAGCTTTCTTT; cdr3_aa: CASSQDGRGNTEAFF
clone_size: -; j_call: TRBJ2-7; d_call: -; v_call: TRBV6-6; cdr3_nt: TGTGCCAGCAGTTACGGGAGCGTACAGACCTACGAGCAGTACTTC; cdr3_aa: CASSYGSVQTYEQYF
clone_size: -; j_call: TRBJ2-2; d_call: -; v_call: TRBV20-1; cdr3_nt: TGCAGTGCTAGGAGGACAGATCCCGGGGAGCTGTTTTTT; cdr3_aa: CSARRTDPGELFF
clone_size: -; j_call: TRBJ2-1; d_call: TRBD1; v_call: TRBV29-1; cdr3_nt: TGCAGCGCGGGACAGATCTACAATGAGCAGTTCTTC; cdr3_aa: CSAGQIYNEQFF